Listed below are T cell receptor beta chains from one sample, sequenced in a study of blood T cell repertoires in COVID-19. The data were produced by immunoSEQ multiplex PCR, yet TCRdb's version contains in-frame clones alone and is incomplete. The top ten clones hold approximately 3% of a sample with about 340,000 clones, around 83% of them seen once. What was sequenced was peripheral blood. All receptors derive from a young man with active or convalescent COVID-19. Both conserved end residues are part of each CDR3. Each record gives: V gene, J gene, D gene, CDR3 DNA, CDR3 protein. The D gene is left open where the match is weak.

>TRBV4-1|TRBJ1-3|.
TGCGCCAGCAGCCGAGGTACCCTCGGGGGGGGAGGAAACACCATATATTTT
CASSRGTLGGGGNTIYF
>TRBV7-2|TRBJ2-7|.
TGTGCCAGCAGCGTATACAGGGCGTACGAGCAGTACTTC
CASSVYRAYEQYF
>TRBV7-9|TRBJ1-4|TRBD1
TGTGCCAGCGGGGGCGGGACAGAAAATGAAAAACTGTTTTTT
CASGGGTENEKLFF
>TRBV10-1|TRBJ1-1|.
TGCGCCAGCAGTGAGGAGGGCACTGAAGCTTTCTTT
CASSEEGTEAFF
>TRBV19|TRBJ1-5|TRBD1
TGTGCCAGTAGTGAGGAGGGGGCGAGCATGGGCAATCAGCCCCAGCATTTT
CASSEEGASMGNQPQHF
>TRBV5-4|TRBJ1-1|.
TGTGCCAGCAGCTTGGATTTGGCAAAGGCTTTCTTT
CASSLDLAKAFF
>TRBV5-1|TRBJ2-5|TRBD2
TGCGCCAGCAGTATTAGCGGGAGACAAGAGACCCAGTACTTC
CASSISGRQETQYF
>TRBV6-1|TRBJ1-2|.
TGTGCCAGCAGTGAACAGACGGGGTATGGCTACACCTTC
CASSEQTGYGYTF
>TRBV11-1|TRBJ2-3|TRBD2
TGTGCCAGCAGCTCCCCTCAGGCGGGAGGTTTGACGCAGTATTTT
CASSSPQAGGLTQYF
>TRBV19|TRBJ1-2|TRBD1
TGTGCCAGTAGTATTGGTGGGACAGGGGTTGGCTATGGCTACACCTTC
CASSIGGTGVGYGYTF
>TRBV6-2/TRBV6-3|TRBJ1-6|.
TGTGCCAGCAGTAAATGGGACAACCGGAATTCACCCCTCCACTTT
CASSKWDNRNSPLHF
>TRBV30|TRBJ1-4|TRBD1
TGTGCCTGGAGTGCCGTTCCACAGGGGATGAATGAAAAACTGTTTTTT
CAWSAVPQGMNEKLFF
>TRBV5-1|TRBJ2-3|.
TGCGCCAGTCATCGGGACTTCCGCACAGATACGCAGTATTTT
CASHRDFRTDTQYF
>TRBV27|TRBJ1-1|.
TGTGCCAGCAGTTCTTTTCAGGGCAGGCACACTGAAGCTTTCTTT
CASSSFQGRHTEAFF
>TRBV6-5|TRBJ1-2|.
TGTGCCAGCAGTTACCGTCGGGGTGGCGGCTACACCTTC
CASSYRRGGGYTF
>TRBV28|TRBJ2-1|.
TGTGCCAGCACCTCCCCGGTGGGGGGGCGGAATGAGCAGTTCTTC
CASTSPVGGRNEQFF
>TRBV11-3|TRBJ2-7|TRBD2
TGTGCCAGCAGCTTAGCTGGCGGGGGGGCTAGGGAGCTCGAGCAGTACTTC
CASSLAGGGARELEQYF
>TRBV9|TRBJ1-1|.
TGTGCCAGCAGCGTCGAGCCGGGAAGCACTGAAGCTTTCTTT
CASSVEPGSTEAFF
>TRBV27|TRBJ2-3|.
TGTGCCAGCAGTCAAACAGGGCAAAATACGCAGTATTTT
CASSQTGQNTQYF